This section outlines one T cell receptor beta chain sequence together with its context. This record comes from a study of blood T cell repertoires in COVID-19. Looking at the study overall: Spain, Italy and the United States supplied samples that represented acute and convalescent COVID-19. In each case, the material was cDNA or gDNA derived from T cells, B-cell-depleted T cells, or PBMCs.

In the source study's methods: Quantification of nucleated cells was approximated via reference gene primer amplification. Only in-frame clones appear in the TCRdb table, and some are missing; sequencing was by immunoSEQ multiplex PCR. The DNA was the basis for D and trimming; V, J and clone size are from that table. The sample yields approximately 150,000 clones, under 95% seen once. The CDR3 is 11 residues long. The V end lost 3 bases, the J end lost 10 bases, and 12 bases lay between the germline ends. Germline loops: CDR1 GTSNPN, CDR2 SVGIG (reference sequence). This receptor was obtained from a man between 18 and 35 years old with COVID-19, enrolled during active disease. Sequencing input: peripheral blood. This sequence joins TRBV30 and TRBJ1-1; D is perhaps TRBD1 (5 bases). DNA for the CDR3: TGTGCCTGGAGCAGGGATTCGGGAGCTTTCTTT. Translated, it gives CAWSRDSGAFF. The full variable domain, in which reference TRBV30 and TRBJ1-1 provide the parts outside the CDR3, is SQTIHQWPATLVQPVGSPLSLECTVEGTSNPNLYWYRQAAGRGLQLLFYSVGIGQISSEVPQNLSASRPQDRQFILSSKKLLLSDSGFYLCAWSRDSGAFFGQGTRLTVV.